This T cell receptor beta chain is from a study of molecular identifiers for immune sequencing clone quantification (dated 2018 in TCRdb). About the investigation overall: For a replicate experiment, RNA from approximately 20,000 or 100,000 naive CD8 T cells was divided into five aliquots, and four of the five aliquots were sequenced. CD8 T cells were used in a methods study to benchmark molecular-identifier clustering-based TCR repertoire sequencing (MIDCIRS) and TCR RNA copy counting.

Libraries of naive CD8 T cells were built from anywhere between roughly 19,000 and 1,000,000 sorted cells, with 10%, 30% or 50% of the purified RNA used. Naive CD8 T cells were FACS-sorted as CD8+CD4-CCR7+CD45RA+ on a BD FACSAria II into RLT Plus buffer. To test detection sensitivity, Jurkat RNA equal to fewer than 13 TCR copies was added to samples of roughly 18,000-1,100,000 naive CD8 T cells. CD8 T cells were enriched with RosetteSep CD8+ T Cell Enrichment Cocktail and Ficoll-Paque, followed by ACK red cell lysis. The investigation overall reported the following: Modeling gave about 3 recovered TCR RNA copies per cell versus 8 to 10 by digital PCR, implying about 30% capture efficiency. Spiked-in Jurkat TCR RNA equivalent to a single cell was reported to be detectable even among one million naive CD8 T cells. The sizes of highly expanded clones could end up underestimated when identical TCR molecules share a barcode. When barcode sub-clustering was omitted, TCR diversity was inflated by chimeric consensus sequences, with chimeras reaching as high as 47%. Clones above 20 RNA copies held over 97% of molecules in CMV-specific effector cells but under 1% in naive cells. The naive libraries included spiked-in Jurkat TCR RNA (about nine copies' worth), and this Jurkat TCR RNA is not part of the donor repertoire.

As for this clonotype: Its antigen is still unknown. The sample holds no much larger clone one base away, and base qualities are not on file.

Libraries were made using PCR. Instrument used: NextSeq 500. Preparation of bulk TCR libraries followed a previously described approach, with the TCR primers listed in Table S5. The Qiagen AllPrep DNA/RNA kit was used to purify total RNA. Before analysis, reads from multiple sequencing runs of the same library were pooled. On the study's bioinformatics: Only reads with exact TCR constant sequence were kept, trimmed to 150 nt, and grouped by their 12-nt molecular barcodes. Reads within each barcode group were sub-clustered using a 15% Levenshtein threshold, and quality-weighted consensus sequences were constructed for each RNA molecule. Non-functional sequences were removed, as were lower-count sequences one edit away from another. Based on a fit of two negative binomial distributions, barcode sub-clusters having less than 20% of the maximum read count were discarded. TCRdb reran the public reads through fastp at Q25 and MiXCR, keeping productive beta chains. Every distinct CDR3 protein forms one entry, paired with its most common genes and DNA. The V and J calls follow TCRdb's processing rather than the paper's. Within this sample are 90,000 to 120,000 distinct CDR3 sequences, with around 33% of them counted one time only. The ten biggest clones cover around 4% of the sample.

The germline V gene provides CDR1 MNHEY and CDR2 SVGEGT. V is clipped by 2 bases and J by 3 bases, and the sequence between their germline boundaries is 14 bases long. The CDR3 covers 15 residues, taking in both the cysteine and the phenylalanine. Just CDR3 DNA is preserved here, 45 bases in frame from base 1. Rearrangement joined TRBV6-2 or TRBV6-3 to TRBJ2-7; the D gene may be TRBD1 or TRBD2, since each aligns over 7 bases. Sequencing was done on a sample of naive CD8+ T cells from blood, with Jurkat cell RNA spiked in. In the paper's terms, the cell subset or site label means: FACS-sorted CD8+CD4-CCR7+CD45RA+ naive T cells. This clonotype was sampled from a human donor in good health. Some libraries in this study had Jurkat cell RNA spiked in. The DNA sequence is TGTGCCAGCAGTTACCGCACAGGGGACTACTACGAGCAGTACTTC. It translates as CASSYRTGDYYEQYF.